This TCR beta chain was identified in a study of cytomegalovirus exposure and HLA in healthy donors. In the case of this clone: Its specificity is not known.

Data came from immunoSEQ multiplex PCR; TCRdb stores just in-frame clones and leaves some out. The sample consists of roughly 130,000 clones, roughly 86% of them appearing once. Points from the study as a whole: Generally TCR sequences proved uncommon, though certain public TCRs appeared in numerous donors. Reports indicated that the classifier achieved high specificity and sensitivity in diagnosing cytomegalovirus status.

The sample consisted of PBMCs. The sequence was collected from a man younger than 40 in good health and CMV-seronegative.

The CDR3 region has the DNA TGTGCCAGCAGCAACGGGACAGGGCGACTTCGCGAGCAGTACTTC. This gives the protein CASSNGTGRLREQYF. V is TRBV7-9 and J is TRBJ2-7; 9 positions agree with TRBD1. The V gene's germline CDR1 is SEHNR and CDR2 FQNEAQ (reference sequence). This CDR3 contains 15 residues. V lost 5 bases and J lost 6; bases outside the gene matches: 11.